The 30 T cell receptor beta chains presented below share a single source sample, sequenced in a study of cytomegalovirus exposure and HLA in healthy donors (dated by TCRdb to 2017 to 2019). Libraries were made using the immunoSEQ multiplex PCR assay. The multiplex PCR relied on a mix of 60 forward primers for TCR Vbeta segments and 13 reverse primers for TCR Jbeta segments. This is the immuneACCESS table as TCRdb keeps it, with only in-frame sequences that have V and J called. A part of the clones is gone; compared with another copy, unresolved V genes explain less than half, and the rest is unexplained. This sample's listing comprises under 100,000 clones. The top ten clonotypes cover about 3.4% of the sample. Sequences were obtained from PBMCs. These receptors originate from a young woman in good health and CMV-seronegative.

The V and J genes are TRBV19 and TRBJ2-2, with 8 positions matching TRBD1. The CDR3 loop spans 14 amino acids. Per the germline V gene, CDR1 is LNHDA and CDR2 is SQIVND (reference sequence). J gave up 2 bases and V 7 bases, and 3 bases lay outside the gene matches. The CDR3 region has the DNA TGTGCCAGTATCAGGGGGCGTAACACCGGGGAGCTGTTTTTT. Translating gives CASIRGRNTGELFF. The full variable domain, rest sourced from reference TRBV19 and TRBJ2-2, is DGGITQSPKYLFRKEGQNVTLSCEQNLNHDAMYWYRQDPGQGLRLIYYSQIVNDFQKGDIAEGYSVSREKKESFPLTVTSAQKNPTAFYLCASIRGRNTGELFFGEGSRLTVL.

The chain links TRBV29-1 to TRBJ2-3, with D perhaps TRBD1 (6 bases). V lost 6 bases to trimming and J lost 5 bases, with 15 bases between them. The germline V gene encodes CDR1 SQVTM and CDR2 ANQGSEA. The CDR3 runs 13 residues. The CDR3 sequence: CSVQKPGEDTQYF. In DNA, the CDR3 is TGCAGCGTCCAGAAGCCAGGGGAAGATACGCAGTATTTT.

The chain carries TRBV6-1 and TRBJ2-3; weak D call: TRBD2 (6 bases). The germline V gene encodes CDR1 MNHNS and CDR2 SASEGT. The length of the CDR3 is 13 residues. Trimming shortened V by 4 bases and J by 1 base, and 6 bases separated the two germline ends. This chain's CDR3 is CASSGRGTDTQYF. For the CDR3, the DNA is TGTGCCAGCAGTGGGAGGGGCACAGATACGCAGTATTTT.

J is TRBJ1-2 and V is TRBV11-1, with 9 bases aligning to TRBD1. The V gene end was trimmed by 6 bases and the J gene end by 6 bases; junction bases not matched to a gene: 8. The CDR3 consists of 14 residues. CDR1 SGHAT and CDR2 FQDESV come from the germline V gene (reference sequence). CDR3: CASSNTRTGDGYTF. CDR3 bases: TGTGCCAGCAGTAACACCCGGACAGGGGATGGCTACACCTTC.

The rearrangement uses TRBV2 and TRBJ1-1; D perhaps matches TRBD1 (6 bases). The ends were cut back, 2 bases at V and 7 bases at J, with 11 bases in the middle. The CDR3 has 13 residues. CDR1 is SNHLY, CDR2 FYNNEI, per germline. CDR3 protein: CASSERGHLEAFF. CDR3 nucleotides: TGTGCCAGCAGTGAACGGGGACACCTTGAAGCTTTCTTT.

The V gene is TRBV6-1, the J gene TRBJ1-4; 10 nucleotides agree with TRBD1. The CDR3 loop spans 14 amino acids. With V trimmed by 5 bases and J by 8 bases, 5 bases remained unmatched. In germline, CDR1 is MNHNS, CDR2 SASEGT. CDR3 nucleotide sequence: TGTGCCAGCAGTTTGGGACAGGGGTACGAAAAACTGTTTTTT. Translation gives CASSLGQGYEKLFF.

The chain carries TRBV6-1 and TRBJ2-7, with a weak D call TRBD2 (7 bases). The germline V gene has CDR1 MNHNS and CDR2 SASEGT. This CDR3 is built from 16 residues. Trimming pared 1 base from V and 4 bases from J, leaving 17 bases between. The CDR3 nucleotides are TGTGCCAGCAGTGAAGTTGCGGGGGCATCTGGGTACGAGCAGTACTTC. Its translation is CASSEVAGASGYEQYF.

The chain combines TRBV27 with TRBJ2-1; 9 bases map to TRBD2. The CDR3 runs 17 residues. The V and J ends lost 0 bases and 3 bases, in that order; junction bases with no gene match: 6. Germline V gene lookup returns CDR1 MNHEY and CDR2 SMNVEV (reference sequence). The CDR3 DNA is TGTGCCAGCAGTTTATCGTTTAGCGGGAGAGACTACAATGAGCAGTTCTTC. Its translation is CASSLSFSGRDYNEQFF.

V usage is TRBV28 and J usage is TRBJ1-1; 10 bases fit TRBD1. Germline CDR1 and CDR2: MDHEN and SYDVKM. Trimming cost V 5 bases and J 3 bases; bases outside gene matches: 3. CDR3 length: 14 residues. The CDR3 loop reads CASSTGTGDTEAFF. The CDR3 DNA reads TGTGCCAGCAGTACCGGGACAGGGGACACTGAAGCTTTCTTT.

This sequence joins TRBV6-6 and TRBJ1-2; D unclear. Germline loops: CDR1 MNHNY, CDR2 SVGAGI (reference sequence). The CDR3 is 16 residues long. Trimming left V 2 bases short and J 2 bases short, with 15 bases between. The CDR3 protein is CASSYPSRGLNYGYTF. CDR3 bases: TGTGCCAGCAGTTACCCGTCGAGAGGGTTAAACTATGGCTACACCTTC.

The chain employs TRBV10-3 and TRBJ1-1, with D maybe TRBD1 (6 bases). Germline V CDR1 and CDR2: ENHRY, SYGVKD. CDR3 length equals 15 residues. Deletions cut 0 bases from V and 0 bases from J, with 8 bases between. The CDR3 reads CAISESGDMNTEAFF. The CDR3 DNA reads as TGTGCCATCAGTGAGTCGGGGGACATGAACACTGAAGCTTTCTTT.

The J gene is TRBJ2-1, the V gene TRBV29-1; D might be TRBD2 (5 bases). CDR3 length equals 11 residues. CDR1 and CDR2 from the germline V gene are SQVTM and ANQGSEA. With 7 bases removed from V and 10 bases from J, the gap between germline ends came to 14 bases. The CDR3 is CSGLRGSEQFF. In nucleotides, the CDR3 is TGCAGCGGACTGAGAGGGAGCGAGCAGTTCTTC.

The chain recombines TRBV7-6 with TRBJ2-3, with TRBD1 matching over 8 bases. Germline lookup yields CDR1 SGHVS and CDR2 FNYEAQ. J gave up 3 bases and V 5 bases, and 7 bases lay outside the gene matches. The CDR3 extends over 15 amino acids. CDR3 sequence: CASSRRGRPTDTQYF. The CDR3 DNA follows: TGTGCCAGCAGCCGCAGGGGGCGCCCGACAGATACGCAGTATTTT. The variable domain in full, completed from reference TRBV7-6 and TRBJ2-3, reads GAGVSQSPRYKVTKRGQDVALRCDPISGHVSLYWYRQALGQGPEFLTYFNYEAQQDKSGLPNDRFSAERPEGSISTLTIQRTEQRDSAMYRCASSRRGRPTDTQYFGPGTRLTVL.

The J gene is TRBJ2-7, the V gene TRBV10-3; 11 bases align to TRBD1. This CDR3 has 15 amino acids. Germline CDR1 and CDR2: ENHRY and SYGVKD. Germline trimming cut 4 bases from V and 4 bases from J; bases unmatched to any gene: 6. The CDR3 coding sequence is TGTGCCATCAGTGGGGACAGGGGGACGGGATACGAGCAGTACTTC. Residues: CAISGDRGTGYEQYF.

The V call is TRBV2, the J call TRBJ2-7; the match to TRBD1 covers 7 bases. The CDR3 is 14 residues long. The V and J ends lost 7 bases and 3 bases, in that order; junction bases with no gene match: 9. Germline CDR1 SNHLY, CDR2 FYNNEI. CDR3: CASTSGTVLYEQYF. CDR3 bases: TGTGCCAGCACTTCCGGGACAGTACTCTACGAGCAGTACTTC.

The rearrangement uses TRBV5-1 and TRBJ2-5, with a tentative D call TRBD2 (6 bases). The better agreement between TRBJ2-7 and the DNA end casts doubt on the J call. Germline V gene sequence: CDR1 SGHRS, CDR2 YFSETQ. This CDR3 has 14 amino acids. The CDR3 sequence is CASSTGTGQYEQYF. The CDR3 DNA follows: TGCGCCAGCAGTACCGGGACTGGGCAGTACGAGCAGTACTTC.

A word on this clone: Other DNA sequences within the sample encode an identical CDR3. The V call is TRBV4-1, the J call TRBJ2-1; 11 positions agree with TRBD2. The CDR3 loop spans 17 amino acids. Germline assignment: CDR1 MGHRA and CDR2 YSYEKL. J lost 7 bases, V lost 0 bases, and 8 bases had no gene match. The CDR3 loop is CASSQDWASGGNNEQFF. The CDR3 DNA is TGCGCCAGCAGCCAAGATTGGGCTAGCGGGGGGAATAATGAGCAGTTCTTC.

On this clone itself: Other nucleotide sequences from this sample produce the same CDR3. In nucleotides, the CDR3 is TGTGCCAGCAGCTTAGGGCAGTACAATGAGCAGTTCTTC. Protein product: CASSLGQYNEQFF. The chain recombines TRBV7-2 with TRBJ2-1; D is unresolved. This CDR3 region has 13 residues. V lost 1 base, J lost 4 bases, and 5 bases lay in between. Germline loops: CDR1 SGHTA, CDR2 FQGNSA.

V gene TRBV15 combines with J gene TRBJ2-1; D may be TRBD2 (7 bases). Trimming cost V 0 bases and J 14 bases, with 14 bases left between them. Germline V gives CDR1 LNHNV, CDR2 YYDKDF (reference sequence). The CDR3 spans 13 residues. CDR3: CATSRDRGGVKFF. The CDR3, as DNA: TGTGCCACCAGCAGAGATCGAGGGGGGGTGAAGTTCTTC. The whole variable domain, remainder taken from reference TRBV15 and TRBJ2-1, is DAMVIQNPRYQVTQFGKPVTLSCSQTLNHNVMYWYQQKSSQAPKLLFHYYDKDFNNEADTPDNFQSRRPNTSFCFLDIRSPGLGDTAMYLCATSRDRGGVKFFGPGTRLTVL.

This chain uses TRBV19 with TRBJ1-2, with TRBD1 as a possible D gene (5 bases). The CDR3 is made up of 13 amino acids. Germline V CDR1 and CDR2: LNHDA, SQIVND (reference sequence). Trimming removed 6 bases from V and 3 bases from J, with 11 bases in between. The CDR3 bases are TGTGCCAGTAGAACCACAGGCCACTATGGCTACACCTTC. This translates into CASRTTGHYGYTF. Combining the CDR3 with reference TRBV19 and TRBJ1-2 gives the whole variable domain DGGITQSPKYLFRKEGQNVTLSCEQNLNHDAMYWYRQDPGQGLRLIYYSQIVNDFQKGDIAEGYSVSREKKESFPLTVTSAQKNPTAFYLCASRTTGHYGYTFGSGTRLTVV.

The chain employs TRBV7-3 and TRBJ2-3; perhaps TRBD1 as D (6 bases). Germline loops: CDR1 SGHTA, CDR2 FQGTGA. This CDR3 has 14 residues. V lost 3 bases to trimming and J lost 3 bases, with 10 bases between them. CDR3 protein: CASSFGGLTDTQYF. The CDR3, as DNA: TGTGCCAGCAGCTTTGGGGGCCTAACAGATACGCAGTATTTT.

The chain couples TRBV28 to TRBJ1-3, with D uncertain. The V end was cut by 9 bases, the J end by 7 bases, with 19 bases between. The germline gives CDR1 MDHEN, CDR2 SYDVKM. The CDR3 length is 14 residues. CDR3 loop: CARAEGGRGNTIYF. The CDR3, as DNA: TGTGCCAGGGCGGAGGGAGGGCGCGGCAACACCATATATTTT.

V usage is TRBV19 and J usage is TRBJ2-2; the match to TRBD2 covers 7 bases. Germline loops: CDR1 LNHDA, CDR2 SQIVND (reference sequence). Trimming at V came to 5 bases and at J to 6 bases, leaving 6 bases not matched to a gene. The CDR3 runs to 14 residues. The CDR3 DNA follows: TGTGCCAGTAGTTCCATAGCGGGTTCCGGGGAGCTGTTTTTT. This translates into CASSSIAGSGELFF.

The rearrangement joins TRBV19 to TRBJ2-1, with 8 positions matching TRBD2. The CDR3 extends over 16 amino acids. The trim removed 3 bases at V and 6 bases at J, leaving 10 bases unmatched. Germline values: CDR1 LNHDA, CDR2 SQIVND (reference sequence). The CDR3 DNA reads as TGTGCCAGTAGTATTCGGGGACTAGTCGGGTTCAATGAGCAGTTCTTC. Its protein is CASSIRGLVGFNEQFF.

The V and J genes are TRBV7-2 and TRBJ2-3, with D perhaps TRBD2 (6 bases). The CDR3 runs 16 residues. The V end lost 5 bases, the J end lost 0 bases, and 15 bases lay between the germline ends. Germline lookup yields CDR1 SGHTA and CDR2 FQGNSA. In nucleotides, the CDR3 is TGTGCCAGCAGCCTGCACACCGGGACTAGCACAGATACGCAGTATTTT. This codes for CASSLHTGTSTDTQYF.

The gene calls are TRBV7-2 and TRBJ1-1; no clear D. The V end lost 5 bases, the J end lost 1 base, and 8 bases lay between the germline ends. This CDR3 contains 13 residues. CDR1 and CDR2 from the germline V gene are SGHTA and FQGNSA. In DNA, the CDR3 is TGTGCCAGCAGCCCAGTTGGGAACACTGAAGCTTTCTTT. It yields the protein CASSPVGNTEAFF.

With regard to this clone: Other nucleotide sequences in the sample specify the same CDR3. The rearrangement uses TRBV6-1 and TRBJ2-3, with TRBD2 matching 12 bases. J was trimmed by 4 bases and V by 3 bases; bases with no gene match: 2. Germline CDR1 and CDR2: MNHNS and SASEGT. The CDR3 spans 15 residues. The CDR3 DNA reads as TGTGCCAGCAGTGAGACTAGCGGGGGAGCAGATACGCAGTATTTT. This encodes CASSETSGGADTQYF.

The chain couples TRBV7-8 to TRBJ1-2, with D unclear. Between the trimmed V and J ends, which lost 1 base and 7 bases, there was a span of 16 bases. The germline CDR1 and CDR2 sequences are SGHVS and FQNEAQ. The length of the CDR3 is 15 residues. The CDR3 is CASSLDLRRPTGYTF. The CDR3 DNA sequence: TGTGCCAGCAGCTTAGATTTACGGCGGCCGACTGGCTACACCTTC.

The chain carries TRBV27 and TRBJ1-2; weak D call: TRBD1 (6 bases). Germline V gene data show CDR1 as MNHEY and CDR2 as SMNVEV (reference sequence). There are 13 residues in the CDR3. V was shortened by 6 bases and J by 8 bases, with 16 bases between the two germline ends. The CDR3 DNA reads TGTGCCAGCAGACGAGGGGGAGGGCAGGGCTACACCTTC. Amino acid sequence: CASRRGGGQGYTF.

This rearrangement joins TRBV27 to TRBJ1-1, with 9 bases that match TRBD1. Germline CDR1 and CDR2: MNHEY and SMNVEV (reference sequence). The CDR3 is 14 residues long. With 4 bases clipped from V and 2 bases from J, the junction kept 2 bases outside the gene matches. The CDR3 spells CASSWGQGNTEAFF. The CDR3 nucleotides are TGTGCCAGCAGTTGGGGACAGGGTAACACTGAAGCTTTCTTT.